This T cell receptor (beta chain) was identified in a study of regulatory T cells in long-lasting Graves disease. Broader study findings: Newly diagnosed disease favored TRBV20-1 and TRBJ2-1 over persistent disease.

This clonotype was detected many times. Its specificity is unknown. Libraries of TCR beta came from iRepertoire HTBI primers plus Arm-PCR of CDR3 regions. TCRdb re-derived calls from the multiplex PCR reads in MiXCR, one entry per CDR3 protein. Of 450,000 to 600,000 distinct CDR3 sequences in the sample, roughly 12% were seen once. Germline CDR1 and CDR2: SGHRS and YFSETQ. The germline V and J ends were trimmed by 0 bases and 5 bases, with 17 bases remaining between them. This CDR3 is built from 16 residues. Documented time point: newly diagnosed GD, antithyroid drugs for less than 3 months. PBMC-derived RNA was used for the TCR library. Graves' disease diagnosis followed American Thyroid Association guidelines. The data also belong to a second study, concerning T cells in Graves' hyperthyroidism and ophthalmopathy. As reported in that work: Diagnosis relied on clinical symptoms, serum thyroxine and TRAb, thyroid ultrasound and orbital computed tomography.

The chain couples TRBV5-1 to TRBJ2-5; D possibly uses TRBD1 or TRBD2 (5 bases each). This clonotype was obtained from a man under 40 with Graves disease. Specimen: peripheral blood mononuclear cells (PBMCs), collected at new diagnosis, from a patient treated with antithyroid drugs. CDR3 sequence (DNA): TGCGCCAGCAGCTTGGCGAGGGGCCCCCATATGGAGACCCAGTACTTC. It codes for CASSLARGPHMETQYF.